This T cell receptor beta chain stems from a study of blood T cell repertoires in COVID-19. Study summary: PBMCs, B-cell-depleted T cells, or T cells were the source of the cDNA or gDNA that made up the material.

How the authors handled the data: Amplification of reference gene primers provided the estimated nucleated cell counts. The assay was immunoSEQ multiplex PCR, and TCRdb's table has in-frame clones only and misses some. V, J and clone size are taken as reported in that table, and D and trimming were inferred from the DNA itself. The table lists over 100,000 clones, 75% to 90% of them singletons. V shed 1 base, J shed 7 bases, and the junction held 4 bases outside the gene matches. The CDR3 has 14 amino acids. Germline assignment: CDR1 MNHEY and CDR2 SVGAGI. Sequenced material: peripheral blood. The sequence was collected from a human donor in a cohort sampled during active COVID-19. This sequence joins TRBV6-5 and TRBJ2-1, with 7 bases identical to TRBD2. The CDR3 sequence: CASSYLAGLNEQFF. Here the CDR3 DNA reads TGTGCCAGCAGTTACTTAGCGGGCCTAAATGAGCAGTTCTTC.